These 2 T cell receptor beta chains were sequenced from one sample in a study of CD8+ T cells in alopecia areata. Reverse transcription of extracted RNA yielded cDNA, which provided the sequencing template. Assay used: immunoSEQ multiplex PCR; TCRdb lists only in-frame clones, some missing. The sample lists about 100,000 clones, roughly 47% seen once, with roughly a sixth in the top ten. Documented treatment: oral pan-JAK inhibitor, 5-10 mg twice daily. The sequenced sample was CD8+ T cells sorted from blood, obtained at week 24, from a patient treated with tofacitinib. These receptors came from a human donor with alopecia areata.

This clone was recorded only once. The chain employs TRBV9 and TRBJ2-7, with 10 bases lining up with TRBD2. V shed 4 bases, J shed 6 bases, and the junction held 7 bases outside the gene matches. Germline loops: CDR1 SGDLS, CDR2 YYNGEE. The CDR3 spans 14 residues. The CDR3 DNA reads TGTGCCAGCAGCTTAGAAGGACTAGCGGTCGAGCAGTACTTC. Translated, it gives CASSLEGLAVEQYF. Looking up the rest from reference TRBV9 and TRBJ2-7 gives the full variable domain: DSGVTQTPKHLITATGQRVTLRCSPRSGDLSVYWYQQSLDQGLQFLIQYYNGEERAKGNILERFSAQQFPDLHSELNLSSLELGDSALYFCASSLEGLAVEQYFGPGTRLTVT.

This chain links TRBV11-2 with TRBJ1-5; D is uncertain. This CDR3 comprises 12 residues. Germline-derived CDR1 and CDR2 are SGHAT and FQNNGV. Trimming shortened V by 7 bases and J by 4 bases, and 8 bases separated the two germline ends. The CDR3 DNA reads as TGTGCCAGCACCTTGCTAAATCAGCCCCAGCATTTT. Protein product: CASTLLNQPQHF.